This T cell receptor beta chain originates from a study of technical replicates of blood from a few donors. The table came from immunoSEQ multiplex PCR; TCRdb's copy has only in-frame clones and leaves some out. The repertoire holds approximately 79,000 clones, with approximately 97% as singletons. The sample comprised T cells isolated from PBMCs. This TCR was sampled from a human donor in good health.

For the CDR3, the DNA is TGTGCCAGCAGTTCCCAGGGGAGAGGCTACACCTTC. It translates to CASSSQGRGYTF. The V call is TRBV28, the J call TRBJ1-2, with D perhaps matching TRBD1 (6 bases). The length of the CDR3 is 12 residues. The V gene lost 4 bases and the J gene lost 8 bases, with 11 bases spanning the gap. Germline V CDR1 and CDR2: MDHEN, SYDVKM.